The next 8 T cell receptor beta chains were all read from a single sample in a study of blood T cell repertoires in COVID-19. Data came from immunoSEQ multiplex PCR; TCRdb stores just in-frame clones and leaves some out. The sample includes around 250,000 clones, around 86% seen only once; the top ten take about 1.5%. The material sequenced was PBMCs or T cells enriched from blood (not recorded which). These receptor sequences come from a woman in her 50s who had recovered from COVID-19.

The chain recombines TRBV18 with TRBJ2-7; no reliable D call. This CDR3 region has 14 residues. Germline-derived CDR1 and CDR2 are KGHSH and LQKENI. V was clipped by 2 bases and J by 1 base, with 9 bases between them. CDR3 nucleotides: TGTGCCAGCTCACCAGGCAGTATTTCCTACGAGCAGTACTTC. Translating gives CASSPGSISYEQYF.

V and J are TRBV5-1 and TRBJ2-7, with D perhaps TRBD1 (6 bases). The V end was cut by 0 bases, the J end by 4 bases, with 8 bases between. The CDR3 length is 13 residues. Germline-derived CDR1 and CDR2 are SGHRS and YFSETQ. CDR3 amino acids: CASSLGTEYEQYF. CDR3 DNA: TGCGCCAGCAGCTTGGGGACAGAATACGAGCAGTACTTC.

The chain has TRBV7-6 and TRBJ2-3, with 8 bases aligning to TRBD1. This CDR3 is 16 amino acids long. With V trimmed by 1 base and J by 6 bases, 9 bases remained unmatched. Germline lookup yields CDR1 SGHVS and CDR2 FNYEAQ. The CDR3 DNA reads TGTGCCAGCAGCTTAGATGGGACAGGCGTCAGGGATACGCAGTATTTT. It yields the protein CASSLDGTGVRDTQYF.

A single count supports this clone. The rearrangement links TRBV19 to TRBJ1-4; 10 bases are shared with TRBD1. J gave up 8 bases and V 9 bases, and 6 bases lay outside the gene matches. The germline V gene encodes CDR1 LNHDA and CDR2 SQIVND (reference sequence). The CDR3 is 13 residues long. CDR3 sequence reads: CASTGQGREKLFF. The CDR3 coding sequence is TGTGCCAGCACGGGACAGGGGAGAGAAAAACTGTTTTTT. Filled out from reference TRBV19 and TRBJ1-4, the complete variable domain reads DGGITQSPKYLFRKEGQNVTLSCEQNLNHDAMYWYRQDPGQGLRLIYYSQIVNDFQKGDIAEGYSVSREKKESFPLTVTSAQKNPTAFYLCASTGQGREKLFFGSGTQLSVL.

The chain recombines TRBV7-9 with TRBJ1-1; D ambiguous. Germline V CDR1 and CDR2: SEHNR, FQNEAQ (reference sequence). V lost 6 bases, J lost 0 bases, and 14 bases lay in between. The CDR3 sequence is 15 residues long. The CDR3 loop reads CASRTGEGVNTEAFF. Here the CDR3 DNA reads TGTGCCAGCAGAACGGGTGAGGGAGTGAACACTGAAGCTTTCTTT.

DNA for the CDR3: TGTGCCAGCAGGCCTGGGACAGGGTGGGACACTGAAGCTTTCTTT. It codes for CASRPGTGWDTEAFF. The chain has TRBV27 and TRBJ1-1, with TRBD1 matching over 9 bases. Germline CDR1 is MNHEY and CDR2 is SMNVEV (reference sequence). After removal of 6 bases from V and 3 bases from J, the junction contained 8 bases not matched to a gene. The CDR3 contains 15 residues.

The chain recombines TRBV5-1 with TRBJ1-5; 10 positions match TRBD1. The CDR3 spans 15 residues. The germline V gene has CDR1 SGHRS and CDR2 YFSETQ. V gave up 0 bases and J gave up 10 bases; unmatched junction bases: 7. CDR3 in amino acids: CASSLAGQGRGPQHF. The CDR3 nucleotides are TGCGCCAGCAGCTTGGCGGGACAGGGGCGGGGCCCCCAGCATTTT.

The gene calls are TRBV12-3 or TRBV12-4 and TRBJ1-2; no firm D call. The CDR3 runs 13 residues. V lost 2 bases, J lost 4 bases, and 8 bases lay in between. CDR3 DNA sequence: TGTGCCAGCAGTTTACGCCCTAGCTATGGCTACACCTTC. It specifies CASSLRPSYGYTF.